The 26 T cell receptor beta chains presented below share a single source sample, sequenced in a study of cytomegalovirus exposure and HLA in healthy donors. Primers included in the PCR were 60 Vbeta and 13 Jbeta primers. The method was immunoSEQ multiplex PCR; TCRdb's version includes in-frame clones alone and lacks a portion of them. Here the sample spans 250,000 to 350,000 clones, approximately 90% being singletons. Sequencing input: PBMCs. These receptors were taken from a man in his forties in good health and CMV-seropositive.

The CDR3 protein is CASSGSTGNTEAFF. CDR3 DNA sequence: TGTGCCAGCAGTGGGTCGACAGGGAACACTGAAGCTTTCTTT. This rearrangement joins TRBV6-5 to TRBJ1-1, with D possibly matching TRBD1 (6 bases). Trimming took 5 bases from V and 1 from J, leaving 11 bases between them. In germline, CDR1 is MNHEY, CDR2 SVGAGI. This CDR3 is 14 amino acids long.

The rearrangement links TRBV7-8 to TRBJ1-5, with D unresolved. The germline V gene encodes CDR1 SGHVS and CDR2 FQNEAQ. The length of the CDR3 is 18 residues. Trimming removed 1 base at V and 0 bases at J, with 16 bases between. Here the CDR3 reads CASSLVNRGIHSNQPQHF. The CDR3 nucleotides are TGTGCCAGCAGCTTAGTCAACCGGGGAATACATAGCAATCAGCCCCAGCATTTT.

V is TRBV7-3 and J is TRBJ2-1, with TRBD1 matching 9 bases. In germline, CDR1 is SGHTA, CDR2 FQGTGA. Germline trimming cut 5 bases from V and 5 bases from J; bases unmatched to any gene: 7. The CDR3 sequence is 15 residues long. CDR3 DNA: TGTGCCAGCAGCCAGGGGACAGGGAGAAACAATGAGCAGTTCTTC. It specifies CASSQGTGRNNEQFF. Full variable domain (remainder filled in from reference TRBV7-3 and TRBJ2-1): GAGVSQTPSNKVTEKGKYVELRCDPISGHTALYWYRQSLGQGPEFLIYFQGTGAADDSGLPNDRFFAVRPEGSVSTLKIQRTERGDSAVYLCASSQGTGRNNEQFFGPGTRLTVL.

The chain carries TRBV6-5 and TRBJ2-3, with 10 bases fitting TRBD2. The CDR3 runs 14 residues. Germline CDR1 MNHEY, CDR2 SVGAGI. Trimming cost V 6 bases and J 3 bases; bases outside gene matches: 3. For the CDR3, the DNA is TGTGCCAGCAGACTAGCGGGATCAACAGATACGCAGTATTTT. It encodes CASRLAGSTDTQYF.

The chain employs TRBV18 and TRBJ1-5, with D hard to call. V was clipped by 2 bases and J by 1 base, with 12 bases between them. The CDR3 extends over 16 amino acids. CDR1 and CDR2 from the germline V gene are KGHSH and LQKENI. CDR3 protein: CASSPSRGGSNQPQHF. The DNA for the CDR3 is TGTGCCAGCTCACCAAGTCGGGGAGGGAGCAATCAGCCCCAGCATTTT.

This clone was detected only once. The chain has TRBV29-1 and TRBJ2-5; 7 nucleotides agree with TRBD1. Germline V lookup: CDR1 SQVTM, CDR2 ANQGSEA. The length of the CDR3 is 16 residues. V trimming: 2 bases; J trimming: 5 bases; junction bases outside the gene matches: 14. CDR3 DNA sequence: TGCAGCGTTGAAACTTTTGGCCAGGGGGTAGGGGAGACCCAGTACTTC. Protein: CSVETFGQGVGETQYF.

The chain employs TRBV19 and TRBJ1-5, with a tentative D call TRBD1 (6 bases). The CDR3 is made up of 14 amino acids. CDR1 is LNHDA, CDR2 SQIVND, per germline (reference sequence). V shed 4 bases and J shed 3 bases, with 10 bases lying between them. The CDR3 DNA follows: TGTGCCAGTAGTAAGGGACACACCAATCAGCCCCAGCATTTT. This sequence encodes CASSKGHTNQPQHF. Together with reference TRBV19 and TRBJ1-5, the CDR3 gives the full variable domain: DGGITQSPKYLFRKEGQNVTLSCEQNLNHDAMYWYRQDPGQGLRLIYYSQIVNDFQKGDIAEGYSVSREKKESFPLTVTSAQKNPTAFYLCASSKGHTNQPQHFGDGTRLSIL.

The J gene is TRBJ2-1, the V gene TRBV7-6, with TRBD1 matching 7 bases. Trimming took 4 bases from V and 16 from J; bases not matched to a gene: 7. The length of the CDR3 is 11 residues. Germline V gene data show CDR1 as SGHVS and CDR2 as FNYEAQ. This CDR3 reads CASSYNGQAFF. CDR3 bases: TGTGCCAGCAGCTACAACGGACAGGCCTTCTTC.

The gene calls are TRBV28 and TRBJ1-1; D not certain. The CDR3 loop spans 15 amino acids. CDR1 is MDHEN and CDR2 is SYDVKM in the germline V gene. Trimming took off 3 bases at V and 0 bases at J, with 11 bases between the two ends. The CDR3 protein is CASSFGRSMNTEAFF. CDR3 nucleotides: TGTGCCAGCAGTTTCGGGAGATCGATGAACACTGAAGCTTTCTTT.

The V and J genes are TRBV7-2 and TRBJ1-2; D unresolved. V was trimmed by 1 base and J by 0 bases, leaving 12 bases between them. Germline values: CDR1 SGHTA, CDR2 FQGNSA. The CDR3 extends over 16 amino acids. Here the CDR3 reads CASSLGTSGTNYGYTF. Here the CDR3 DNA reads TGTGCCAGCAGCTTAGGCACCAGCGGCACTAACTATGGCTACACCTTC.

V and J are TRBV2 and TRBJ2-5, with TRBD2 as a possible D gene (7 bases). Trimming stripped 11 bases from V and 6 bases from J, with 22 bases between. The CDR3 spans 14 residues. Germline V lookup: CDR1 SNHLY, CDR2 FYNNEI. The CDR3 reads CAGGGGGASKTQYF. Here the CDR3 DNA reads TGTGCCGGGGGGGGCGGGGGCGCAAGTAAGACCCAGTACTTC.

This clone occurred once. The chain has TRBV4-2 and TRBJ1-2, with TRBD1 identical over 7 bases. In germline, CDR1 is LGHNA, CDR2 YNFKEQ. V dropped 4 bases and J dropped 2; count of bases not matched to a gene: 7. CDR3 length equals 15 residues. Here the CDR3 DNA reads TGTGCCAGCAGCCCCCGGGACAGAGAGAACTATGGCTACACCTTC. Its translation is CASSPRDRENYGYTF.

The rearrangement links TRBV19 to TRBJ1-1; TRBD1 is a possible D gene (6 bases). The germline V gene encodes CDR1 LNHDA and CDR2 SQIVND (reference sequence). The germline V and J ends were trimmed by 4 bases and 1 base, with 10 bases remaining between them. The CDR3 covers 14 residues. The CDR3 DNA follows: TGTGCCAGTAGTACGCCGGGACAGAACACTGAAGCTTTCTTT. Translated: CASSTPGQNTEAFF.

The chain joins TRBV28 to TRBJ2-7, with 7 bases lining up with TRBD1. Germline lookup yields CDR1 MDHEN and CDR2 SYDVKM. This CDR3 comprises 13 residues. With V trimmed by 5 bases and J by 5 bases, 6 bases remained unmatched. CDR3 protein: CASSPYRGDEQYF. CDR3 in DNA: TGTGCCAGCAGTCCCTACAGGGGAGACGAGCAGTACTTC.

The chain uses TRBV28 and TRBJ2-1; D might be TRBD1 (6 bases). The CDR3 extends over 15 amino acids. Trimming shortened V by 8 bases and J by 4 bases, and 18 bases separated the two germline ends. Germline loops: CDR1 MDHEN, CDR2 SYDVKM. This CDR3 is CASLLRRQVYNEQFF. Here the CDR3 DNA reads TGTGCCAGCCTTTTAAGGCGACAGGTATACAATGAGCAGTTCTTC.

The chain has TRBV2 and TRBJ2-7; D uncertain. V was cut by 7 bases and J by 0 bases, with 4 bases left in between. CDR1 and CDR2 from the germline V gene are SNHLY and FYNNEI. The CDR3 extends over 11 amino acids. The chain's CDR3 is CASTFSYEQYF. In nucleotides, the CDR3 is TGTGCCAGCACCTTCTCCTACGAGCAGTACTTC.

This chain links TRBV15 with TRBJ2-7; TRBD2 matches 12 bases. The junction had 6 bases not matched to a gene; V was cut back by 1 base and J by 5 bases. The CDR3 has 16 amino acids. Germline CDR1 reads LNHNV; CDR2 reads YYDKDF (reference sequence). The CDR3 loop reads CATSRAERLAGDEQYF. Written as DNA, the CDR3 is TGTGCCACCAGCAGAGCGGAGAGACTAGCGGGAGACGAGCAGTACTTC.

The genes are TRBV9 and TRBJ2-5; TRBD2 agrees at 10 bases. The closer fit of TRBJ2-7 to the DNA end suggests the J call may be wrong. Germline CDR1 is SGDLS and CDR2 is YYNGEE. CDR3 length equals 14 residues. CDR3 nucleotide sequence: TGTGCCAGCAGCGTAGTGGGGACTAGCGACGAGCAGTACTTC. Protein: CASSVVGTSDEQYF.

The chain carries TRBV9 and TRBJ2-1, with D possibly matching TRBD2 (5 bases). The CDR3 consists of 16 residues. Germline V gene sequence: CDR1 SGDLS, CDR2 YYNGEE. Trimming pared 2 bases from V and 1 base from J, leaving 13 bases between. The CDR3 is CASSVEGGRSYNEQFF. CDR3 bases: TGTGCCAGCAGCGTCGAGGGTGGGAGATCCTACAATGAGCAGTTCTTC.

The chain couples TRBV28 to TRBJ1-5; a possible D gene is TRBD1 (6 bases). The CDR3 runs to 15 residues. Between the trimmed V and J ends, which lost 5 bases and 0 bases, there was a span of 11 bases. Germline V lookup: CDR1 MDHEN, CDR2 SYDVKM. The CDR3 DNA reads TGTGCCAGCAGTCCGGACAGCTATAGCAATCAGCCCCAGCATTTT. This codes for CASSPDSYSNQPQHF. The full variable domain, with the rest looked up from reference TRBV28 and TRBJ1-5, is DVKVTQSSRYLVKRTGEKVFLECVQDMDHENMFWYRQDPGLGLRLIYFSYDVKMKEKGDIPEGYSVSREKKERFSLILESASTNQTSMYLCASSPDSYSNQPQHFGDGTRLSIL.

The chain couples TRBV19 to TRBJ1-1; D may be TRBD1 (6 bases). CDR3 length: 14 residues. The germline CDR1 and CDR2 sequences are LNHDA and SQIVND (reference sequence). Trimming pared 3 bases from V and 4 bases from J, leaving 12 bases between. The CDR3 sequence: CASSITGSSTEAFF. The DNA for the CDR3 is TGTGCCAGTAGTATTACAGGGTCGTCCACTGAAGCTTTCTTT.

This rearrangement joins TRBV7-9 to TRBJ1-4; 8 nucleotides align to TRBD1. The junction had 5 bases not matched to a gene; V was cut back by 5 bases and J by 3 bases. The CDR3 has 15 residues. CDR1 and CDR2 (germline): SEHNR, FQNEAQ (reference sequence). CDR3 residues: CASSATGGSNEKLFF. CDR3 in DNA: TGTGCCAGCAGCGCCACAGGGGGGTCTAATGAAAAACTGTTTTTT.

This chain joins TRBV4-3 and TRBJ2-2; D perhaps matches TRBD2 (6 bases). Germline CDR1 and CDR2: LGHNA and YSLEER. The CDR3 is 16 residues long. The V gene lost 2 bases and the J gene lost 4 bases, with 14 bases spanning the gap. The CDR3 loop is CASSQTRGLLTGELFF. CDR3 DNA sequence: TGCGCCAGCAGCCAAACCCGGGGACTCCTCACCGGGGAGCTGTTTTTT.

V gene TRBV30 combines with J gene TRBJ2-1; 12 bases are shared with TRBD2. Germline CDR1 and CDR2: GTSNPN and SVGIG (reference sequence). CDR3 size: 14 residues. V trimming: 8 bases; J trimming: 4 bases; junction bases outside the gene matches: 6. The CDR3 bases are TGTGCCCACAGGACTAGCGGGACGTACAATGAGCAGTTCTTC. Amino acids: CAHRTSGTYNEQFF.

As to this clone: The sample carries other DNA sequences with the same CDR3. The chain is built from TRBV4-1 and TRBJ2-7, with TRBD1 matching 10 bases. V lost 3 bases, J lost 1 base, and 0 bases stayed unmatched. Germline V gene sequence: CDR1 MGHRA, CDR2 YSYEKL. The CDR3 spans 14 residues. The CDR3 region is CASSQDRGSYEQYF. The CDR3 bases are TGCGCCAGCAGCCAGGACAGGGGGTCCTACGAGCAGTACTTC.

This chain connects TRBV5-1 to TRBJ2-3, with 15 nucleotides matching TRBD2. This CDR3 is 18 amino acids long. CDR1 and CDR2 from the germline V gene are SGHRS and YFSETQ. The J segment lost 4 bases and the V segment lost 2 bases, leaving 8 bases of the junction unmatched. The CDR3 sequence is CASSFTGLAGGRADTQYF. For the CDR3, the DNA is TGCGCCAGCAGCTTTACGGGACTAGCGGGAGGTAGAGCAGATACGCAGTATTTT.